This TCR beta chain comes out of a study of blood T cell repertoires in COVID-19. The overall study: From T cells, B-cell-depleted T cells, or PBMCs came the material, which was cDNA or gDNA.

Germline V lookup: CDR1 LGHDT, CDR2 YNNKEL (reference sequence). The CDR3 runs to 14 residues. Trimming at V came to 4 bases and at J to 5 bases, leaving 6 bases not matched to a gene. Here immunoSEQ multiplex PCR was the method, and the copy in TCRdb shows in-frame clones only, minus some. Of roughly 30,000 clones listed, 70% to 90% are singletons. The source is a human donor in a cohort sampled during active COVID-19. The source material was peripheral blood. J is TRBJ2-3 and V is TRBV3-1 (or the pseudogene TRBV3-2), with 7 nucleotides matching TRBD1. DNA of the CDR3: TGTGCCAGCAGCCCGAGGGGGCCGGGAGATACGCAGTATTTT. Protein: CASSPRGPGDTQYF.